This passage covers 18 T cell receptor beta chains from one sample sequenced in a study of T cells after posttransplantation cyclophosphamide. Clones were sequenced by immunoSEQ multiplex PCR, and TCRdb holds only the in-frame ones, with some missing. The specimen has tens of thousands of clones, none found just once. Sequences were obtained from PBMCs. The source of these receptors is a young woman in good health and a related stem cell transplant donor.

This clone was counted between two and nine times. The V call is TRBV4-2, the J call TRBJ2-3; D possibly corresponds to TRBD1 (5 bases). The CDR3 contains 17 residues. Germline V gene sequence: CDR1 LGHNA, CDR2 YNFKEQ. The V end lost 3 bases, the J end lost 0 bases, and 16 bases lay between the germline ends. This CDR3 reads CASSHSQPGLSTDTQYF. The CDR3 nucleotides are TGTGCCAGCAGCCATTCCCAACCAGGGCTGAGCACAGATACGCAGTATTTT.

In its sample, this clone was seen many times. The chain links TRBV12-3 or TRBV12-4 to TRBJ2-7, with D possibly matching TRBD2 (6 bases). CDR3 length: 14 residues. V dropped 6 bases and J dropped 0 bases, with 12 bases sitting between them. CDR3 protein: CASRRRGRSYEQYF. The CDR3 region has the DNA TGTGCCAGCAGGAGGCGGGGTCGCTCCTACGAGCAGTACTTC.

This clone occurred many times. V and J are TRBV7-9 and TRBJ1-1; tentative D call: TRBD1 (5 bases). Trimming removed 1 base at V and 0 bases at J, with 9 bases between. This CDR3 is 15 amino acids long. Per germline, CDR1 SEHNR and CDR2 FQNEAQ (reference sequence). CDR3 nucleotide sequence: TGTGCCAGCAGCTTAGTTGGGGGGGTGAACACTGAAGCTTTCTTT. It specifies CASSLVGGVNTEAFF.

This clone showed up many times. This sample also contains other DNA sequences that code for the same CDR3. The J gene is TRBJ2-3, the V gene TRBV5-8, with D maybe TRBD2 (5 bases). The CDR3 runs 13 residues. The V end lost 4 bases, the J end lost 1 base, and 7 bases lay between the germline ends. Germline values: CDR1 SGHTS, CDR2 YDEGEE. CDR3 coding DNA: TGTGCCAGCAGCCTGCGGGGCACAGATACGCAGTATTTT. Amino acids: CASSLRGTDTQYF.

CDR3 DNA sequence: TGTGCCAGCAGTGCCCTAGCGGGATACAATGAGCAGTTCTTC. Its translation: CASSALAGYNEQFF. The chain uses TRBV2 and TRBJ2-1, with TRBD2 matching over 9 bases. In germline, CDR1 is SNHLY, CDR2 FYNNEI. The CDR3 is 14 amino acids. The trim removed 4 bases at V and 4 bases at J, leaving 2 bases unmatched.

This clone was picked up many times. This chain joins TRBV19 and TRBJ2-5; 7 bases fit TRBD1. Unmatched junction bases numbered 5, after V lost 5 bases and J lost 2 bases. Germline assignment: CDR1 LNHDA and CDR2 SQIVND (reference sequence). CDR3 size: 14 residues. CDR3 sequence: CASSSGQVQETQYF. The CDR3 DNA is TGTGCCAGTAGTTCAGGACAGGTGCAAGAGACCCAGTACTTC.

The sample holds many counts of this clone. The chain uses TRBV5-4 and TRBJ2-6; D remains unclear. The germline CDR1 and CDR2 sequences are SGHNT and YYREEE (reference sequence). This CDR3 spans 15 amino acids. V lost 4 bases and J 0 bases, leaving 8 bases between the germline ends. This CDR3 reads CASSPQISGANVLTF. The CDR3 region has the DNA TGTGCCAGCAGCCCCCAGATCTCTGGGGCCAACGTCCTGACTTTC.

The rearrangement joins TRBV20-1 to TRBJ2-1; D ambiguous. V was cut by 2 bases and J by 4 bases, with 3 bases left in between. The CDR3 covers 11 residues. The germline V gene encodes CDR1 DFQATT and CDR2 SNEGSKA (reference sequence). As DNA, the CDR3 is TGCAGTGCTAGATCGTACAATGAGCAGTTCTTC. As protein: CSARSYNEQFF.

This clone came up many times. The chain recombines TRBV7-9 with TRBJ1-2; no definite D call. CDR3 size: 17 residues. Germline V lookup: CDR1 SEHNR, CDR2 FQNEAQ (reference sequence). The chain's CDR3 is CASPLYPRVTCGYGYTF. In DNA, the CDR3 is TGTGCAAGTCCCCTTTATCCCCGGGTAACTTGCGGGTATGGCTACACCTTC.

The chain employs TRBV5-1 and TRBJ1-2; 9 bases are a match to TRBD1. Germline V gene data show CDR1 as SGHRS and CDR2 as YFSETQ. The CDR3 contains 15 residues. The trim removed 2 bases at V and 4 bases at J, leaving 6 bases unmatched. CDR3 DNA: TGCGCCAGCAGCTTAACGGGACAGGGAGGCTATGGCTACACCTTC. This gives the protein CASSLTGQGGYGYTF.

This clone was observed many times. The rearrangement links TRBV25-1 to TRBJ2-3; 8 bases line up with TRBD1. The J segment lost 2 bases and the V segment lost 3 bases, leaving 4 bases of the junction unmatched. The germline V gene encodes CDR1 MGHDK and CDR2 SYGVNS. This CDR3 contains 15 residues. The CDR3 loop is CASSEGQVATDTQYF. In DNA form, the CDR3 reads TGTGCCAGCAGTGAGGGACAGGTCGCCACAGATACGCAGTATTTT.

This clone was detected ten times or more. The rearrangement joins TRBV4-1 to TRBJ2-3; 9 nucleotides line up with TRBD1. The CDR3 extends over 19 amino acids. Germline V CDR1 and CDR2: MGHRA, YSYEKL. V was pared by 2 bases and J by 0 bases, with 12 bases of the junction left unmatched. CDR3 in amino acids: CASSQTAGQGVISTDTQYF. The CDR3 DNA sequence: TGCGCCAGCAGCCAAACCGCGGGACAGGGAGTAATTAGCACAGATACGCAGTATTTT.

This clone has at least ten counts. The DNA of the CDR3 is TGTGCCAGCAGCGGATCCGGGACAGTCGCTTTTGGCTACACCTTC. Translation: CASSGSGTVAFGYTF. The rearrangement uses TRBV5-4 and TRBJ1-2, with 7 bases fitting TRBD1. Trimming removed 4 bases from V and 7 bases from J; junction bases left unmatched: 13. The CDR3 runs 15 residues. Germline lookup yields CDR1 SGHNT and CDR2 YYREEE (reference sequence).

This clone was seen ten or more times. The chain has TRBV12-5 and TRBJ2-2, with D uncertain. The CDR3 is 14 residues long. CDR1 LGHNT and CDR2 FRNRAP come from the germline V gene. Trimming stripped 2 bases from V and 1 base from J, with 5 bases between. DNA of the CDR3: TGTGCTAGTGGTTTGCCAGGGAACACCGGGGAGCTGTTTTTT. Translation: CASGLPGNTGELFF.

There are many counts of this clone. This chain connects TRBV5-1 to TRBJ2-3, with 8 nucleotides matching TRBD2. From germline, CDR1 is SGHRS and CDR2 YFSETQ. Trimming cost V 0 bases and J 6 bases; bases outside gene matches: 9. The CDR3 is made up of 16 amino acids. CDR3 nucleotide sequence: TGCGCCAGCAGCTTGGGTGGTGGACTAGCCGGCGATACGCAGTATTTT. Translating gives CASSLGGGLAGDTQYF.

This clone appeared a few times. The V call is TRBV12-3 or TRBV12-4, the J call TRBJ2-3; a weak D match, TRBD1 (5 bases). This CDR3 is built from 14 residues. Deletions cut 3 bases from V and 0 bases from J, with 7 bases between. In DNA, the CDR3 is TGTGCCAGCAGTTTGGGGCAGAGCACAGATACGCAGTATTTT. Translating gives CASSLGQSTDTQYF.

This clone occurred a few times. The chain carries TRBV7-8 and TRBJ2-7; D may be TRBD2 (7 bases). Trimming shortened V by 5 bases and J by 7 bases, and 21 bases separated the two germline ends. The CDR3 is 15 amino acids. Per germline, CDR1 SGHVS and CDR2 FQNEAQ. CDR3 in amino acids: CASSPEELRGGEQYF. For the CDR3, the DNA is TGTGCCAGCAGCCCTGAGGAGTTGAGGGGGGGAGAGCAGTACTTC.

There are many counts of this clone. The junction departs from germline at one end; a sequencing error may be responsible. The rearrangement uses TRBV4-1 and TRBJ2-1; a weak D match, TRBD1 (6 bases). The CDR3 runs 15 residues. The germline V gene encodes CDR1 MGHRA and CDR2 YSYEKL. The CDR3 DNA follows: TGCACCAGCAGCCAGGACACAGGGAGAGGCAATGAGCAGTTCTTC. It specifies CTSSQDTGRGNEQFF.